This TCR beta chain was captured in a study of cytomegalovirus exposure and HLA in healthy donors. Study-wide results and caveats: Subsequent analysis revealed that first-cohort TCR clusters tended to co-occur in the 90 to 150 validation repertoires. It was reported that the classifier diagnosed cytomegalovirus status with high specificity and sensitivity in both the original and validation cohorts. Most sequenced TCRs were rare (though some public TCRs occurred in many donors).

While the first cohort had fewer than 850 subjects, the donors belonged to the separate validation cohort of 100 to 150 subjects. This clone was seen a few times. Its antigen is not identified. J was trimmed by 5 bases and V by 3 bases; bases with no gene match: 7. The length of the CDR3 is 15 residues. The germline gives CDR1 LGHNA, CDR2 YSLEER. Generated by immunoSEQ multiplex PCR, the TCRdb table keeps only in-frame clones and is missing some. This table holds under 300,000 clones, 86% found once. V and J are TRBV4-3 and TRBJ1-5; 7 bases map to TRBD1. Sequencing was carried out using PBMCs. The TCR was taken from a woman under 30 in good health and CMV-seronegative. This CDR3 is CASSQLDRVDQPQHF. The DNA of the CDR3 is TGCGCCAGCAGCCAGTTAGACAGGGTGGATCAGCCCCAGCATTTT.